Here is one TCR beta chain with its context. The CDR3 has 13 residues. Trimming removed 8 bases at V and 5 bases at J, with 15 bases between. CDR1 is SGHNT, CDR2 YENEEA, per germline. These data are taken from a study of blood T cell repertoires in COVID-19. TCRdb's copy holds only in-frame clones and misses some; the assay was immunoSEQ multiplex PCR. This table has roughly 250,000 clones, around 82% appearing once. V is TRBV11-3 and J is TRBJ2-5; a possible D gene is TRBD2 (5 bases). This TCR was recovered from a human donor with COVID-19, enrolled during active disease. The donor label of this sample is uncertain. Source material: peripheral blood. The CDR3 here is CASVGGPGETQYF. DNA for the CDR3: TGTGCCAGCGTGGGTGGGCCGGGGGAGACCCAGTACTTC.